The 17 T cell receptor beta chains given below trace back to one sample, sequenced in a study of control samples from healthy donors and cancer patients. The protocol was immunoSEQ multiplex PCR, while the TCRdb copy is restricted to in-frame clones and leaves out a portion. This table holds some 120,000 clones, approximately 92% found once. Material: PBMCs. These receptors were collected from a woman between 45 and 65 years old with colorectal cancer.

CDR3 sequence: CASSLLAGAAGANVLTF. The CDR3 region has the DNA TGTGCCAGCAGTTTATTGGCGGGAGCAGCTGGGGCCAACGTCCTGACTTTC. The chain recombines TRBV28 with TRBJ2-6; 7 positions agree with TRBD2. Trimming cost V 1 base and J 2 bases; bases outside gene matches: 5. The germline gives CDR1 MDHEN, CDR2 SYDVKM. This CDR3 region has 17 residues.

The genes are TRBV5-6 and TRBJ2-2; perhaps TRBD2 as D (6 bases). The CDR3 is 13 residues long. Germline values: CDR1 SGHDT, CDR2 YYEEEE. V was cut by 5 bases and J by 7 bases, with 12 bases left in between. The CDR3 loop reads CASRLRGVGELFF. The CDR3 region has the DNA TGTGCCAGCAGACTCCGCGGGGTCGGGGAGCTGTTTTTT.

The V call is TRBV2, the J call TRBJ2-6; tentatively, D is TRBD1 (5 bases). The CDR3 has 15 residues. Germline assignment: CDR1 SNHLY and CDR2 FYNNEI. V dropped 7 bases and J dropped 4 bases, with 14 bases sitting between them. The chain's CDR3 is CASTDSVWGANVLTF. The CDR3 DNA is TGTGCCAGCACCGACAGTGTTTGGGGGGCCAACGTCCTGACTTTC. Full variable domain (missing parts from reference TRBV2 and TRBJ2-6): EPEVTQTPSHQVTQMGQEVILRCVPISNHLYFYWYRQILGQKVEFLVSFYNNEISEKSEIFDDQFSVERPDGSNFTLKIRSTKLEDSAMYFCASTDSVWGANVLTFGAGSRLTVL.

The genes are TRBV29-1 and TRBJ2-2; 7 positions match TRBD2. V was clipped by 4 bases and J by 7 bases; unmatched bases: 9. Germline V CDR1 and CDR2: SQVTM, ANQGSEA. This CDR3 is 14 amino acids long. CDR3: CSVVLAAVGGELFF. The CDR3 DNA is TGCAGCGTTGTCCTAGCGGCGGTGGGCGGGGAGCTGTTTTTT.

V usage is TRBV20-1 and J usage is TRBJ1-1; the D gene is possibly TRBD1 (6 bases). CDR3 length: 13 amino acids. In germline, CDR1 is DFQATT, CDR2 SNEGSKA (reference sequence). Trimming cost V 3 bases and J 4 bases, with 12 bases left between them. The CDR3 here is CSASMGGGTEAFF. CDR3 bases: TGCAGTGCTAGTATGGGGGGCGGCACTGAAGCTTTCTTT.

The rearrangement links TRBV28 to TRBJ1-4; D gene unclear. The CDR3 runs to 13 residues. In germline, CDR1 is MDHEN, CDR2 SYDVKM. This CDR3 reads CGARAPVNEKLFF. CDR3 in DNA: TGTGGCGCTCGGGCCCCCGTCAATGAAAAACTGTTTTTT.

The chain uses TRBV7-9 and TRBJ1-1; D might be TRBD1 (5 bases). Per germline, CDR1 SEHNR and CDR2 FQNEAQ (reference sequence). V shed 5 bases and J shed 8 bases, with 15 bases lying between them. This CDR3 spans 13 amino acids. Written as DNA, the CDR3 is TGTGCCAGCAGCCCCGGGGCAGGAGACGAAGCTTTCTTT. It encodes CASSPGAGDEAFF.

The chain recombines TRBV6-2 or TRBV6-3 with TRBJ2-2, with no clear D. CDR3 size: 15 residues. V dropped 6 bases and J dropped 2 bases, with 13 bases sitting between them. Germline CDR1 reads MNHEY; CDR2 reads SVGEGT. The chain's CDR3 is CASSRDDPNTGELFF. The CDR3 bases are TGTGCCAGCAGCCGAGACGACCCCAACACCGGGGAGCTGTTTTTT.

This clone was detected once. The chain is built from TRBV27 and TRBJ1-6; D is unresolved. Germline-derived CDR1 and CDR2 are MNHEY and SMNVEV (reference sequence). CDR3 length equals 13 residues. V was trimmed by 2 bases and J by 7 bases, leaving 6 bases between them. DNA for the CDR3: TGTGCCAGCAGTTTAGACTGGAATTCACCCCTCCACTTT. Residues: CASSLDWNSPLHF.

This clone was counted once. The V gene is TRBV28, the J gene TRBJ2-4; the D is unclear. The length of the CDR3 is 13 residues. Deletions cut 5 bases from V and 1 base from J, with 6 bases between. The germline V gene encodes CDR1 MDHEN and CDR2 SYDVKM. CDR3 DNA sequence: TGTGCCAGCAGTATCGGGGCCAAAAACATTCAGTACTTC. It is translated as CASSIGAKNIQYF.

This chain joins TRBV5-1 and TRBJ1-1; D not resolved. The CDR3 consists of 13 residues. The germline V and J ends were trimmed by 10 bases and 5 bases, with 18 bases remaining between them. CDR1 is SGHRS, CDR2 YFSETQ, per germline. This CDR3 reads CAGPRAPRTEAFF. The CDR3 region has the DNA TGCGCCGGCCCAAGGGCCCCGAGGACTGAAGCTTTCTTT.

The rearrangement uses TRBV7-9 and TRBJ2-7; D gene uncertain. The germline V gene has CDR1 SEHNR and CDR2 FQNEAQ (reference sequence). CDR3 size: 17 residues. V lost 4 bases and J lost 3, with 22 bases in between. CDR3 residues: CASSSATGRQRVYEQYF. CDR3 sequence (DNA): TGTGCCAGCAGCTCTGCCACTGGCAGGCAAAGAGTCTACGAGCAGTACTTC.

The chain couples TRBV9 to TRBJ1-1; 9 positions agree with TRBD1. The germline V gene encodes CDR1 SGDLS and CDR2 YYNGEE. With V trimmed by 4 bases and J by 0 bases, 7 bases remained unmatched. The CDR3 sequence is 16 residues long. DNA for the CDR3: TGTGCCAGCAGCCTCGAGACAGGGGGACTGAACACTGAAGCTTTCTTT. It codes for CASSLETGGLNTEAFF.

The chain is built from TRBV11-2 and TRBJ1-2; D possibly corresponds to TRBD1 (5 bases). V lost 7 bases to trimming and J lost 4 bases, with 16 bases between them. Per germline, CDR1 SGHAT and CDR2 FQNNGV. The CDR3 runs to 14 residues. The CDR3 coding sequence is TGTGCCAGCACCACGGGACTACAAATCTATGGCTACACCTTC. Residues: CASTTGLQIYGYTF.

The rearrangement uses TRBV7-9 and TRBJ2-2, with 9 bases aligning to TRBD2. After removal of 1 base from V and 6 bases from J, the junction contained 6 bases not matched to a gene. The CDR3 has 16 amino acids. Looked up from germline, CDR1 is SEHNR and CDR2 is FQNEAQ (reference sequence). Here the CDR3 DNA reads TGTGCCAGCAGCTTAGTAGCGGGAGTGACCCCCGGGGAGCTGTTTTTT. Protein product: CASSLVAGVTPGELFF. Supplemented by reference TRBV7-9 and TRBJ2-2, the full variable domain reads DTGVSQNPRHKITKRGQNVTFRCDPISEHNRLYWYRQTLGQGPEFLTYFQNEAQLEKSRLLSDRFSAERPKGSFSTLEIQRTEQGDSAMYLCASSLVAGVTPGELFFGEGSRLTVL.

This clone appeared a single time. The genes are TRBV18 and TRBJ1-5, with unresolved D. Trimming removed 2 bases from V and 9 bases from J, with 20 bases in between. There are 16 residues in the CDR3. Germline V CDR1 and CDR2: KGHSH, LQKENI. The CDR3 sequence is CASSPSLGAQEGPQHF. The CDR3 DNA reads TGTGCCAGCTCACCATCGCTGGGTGCCCAGGAAGGGCCCCAGCATTTT.

In this sample, this clone turned up once. The V gene is TRBV11-1, the J gene TRBJ1-2, with D possibly TRBD1 on 5 matching bases. CDR1 is SGHAT and CDR2 is FQDESV in the germline V gene (reference sequence). Trimming took 1 base from V and 2 from J, leaving 5 bases between them. The CDR3 totals 13 residues. Here the CDR3 DNA reads TGTGCCAGCAGCTTAGACAGGAACTATGGCTACACCTTC. Its translation: CASSLDRNYGYTF.